These T cell receptor beta chains were read from a single sample in a study of identical twins. TCRdb re-analysed the 5' RACE reads in MiXCR, keeping a single row per CDR3 protein. The sample comprises about 490,000 distinct CDR3 sequences, 13% to 15% of which are singletons, and 0.35% to 0.45% rests with the top ten. The sample also formed part of further work on yellow fever vaccine responses in identical twins.

The specimen was CD4+ T cells sorted from blood. These receptors originate from a woman aged 18-35 years in good health. The CDR3 runs from the conserved cysteine through the conserved F or W. A D gene is named only where the DNA matches it firmly. Only part of the rows carry a size: once, few, many, or a class if the clone is expanded.

clone_size j_call v_call d_call cdr3_nt cdr3_aa
few TRBJ1-1 TRBV28 NA TGTGCCAGCAGTTTATGGAGGACGAACACTGAAGCTTTCTTT CASSLWRTNTEAFF
many TRBJ2-1 TRBV12-3/TRBV12-4 TRBD2 TGTGCCAGCAGCCGTGCCCCGGGACTAGCTGACAATGAGCAGTTCTTC CASSRAPGLADNEQFF
few TRBJ2-1 TRBV7-3 TRBD2 TGTGCCAGCAGCCTTCAGTTAGCGGGAGGGCCTTTATCGTCCTACAATGAGCAGTTCTTC CASSLQLAGGPLSSYNEQFF
few TRBJ2-1 TRBV7-8 NA TGTGCCAGCAGCCCCAGGGTCACTTCCCAATACAATGAGCAGTTCTTC CASSPRVTSQYNEQFF
NA TRBJ2-1 TRBV12-3/TRBV12-4 TRBD1 TGTGCCAGCAGTTTGGGCCAGGGGGAAACGGATGAGCAGTTCTTC CASSLGQGETDEQFF
many TRBJ2-3 TRBV5-1 NA TGCGCCAGCAGCCGGGCGGTTAGCACAGATACGCAGTATTTT CASSRAVSTDTQYF
few TRBJ2-4 TRBV3-1 TRBD1 TGTGCCAGCAGCCCTCGGACAGGGGGCAAGATTTCCGAAAACATTCAGTACTTC CASSPRTGGKISENIQYF
many TRBJ1-1 TRBV3-1 NA TGTGCCAGCAGCCAAGGGCAGACGAACACTGAAGCTTTCTTT CASSQGQTNTEAFF
NA TRBJ1-4 TRBV2 NA TGTGCCAGCAAGGGCACAGTTGCAACTAATGAAAAACTGTTTTTT CASKGTVATNEKLFF
few TRBJ2-5 TRBV15 TRBD1 TGTGCCACCAGCAGAGAGTTACCAGGGGGCGAGACCCAGTACTTC CATSRELPGGETQYF
NA TRBJ2-2 TRBV20-1 NA TGCTGTGCTAGAGATAATTTAGGTGGGAGTGGCACCGGGGAGCTGTTTTTT CCARDNLGGSGTGELFF
few TRBJ2-5 TRBV12-3/TRBV12-4 TRBD1 TGTGCCAGCAGTTTAGGGACAGGTGCTAAGACCCAGTACTTC CASSLGTGAKTQYF
many TRBJ2-1 TRBV2 NA TGTGCCAGGTCCGGTGGGTACAATGAGCAGTTCTTC CARSGGYNEQFF
few TRBJ2-2 TRBV5-5 NA TGTGCCAGCAGCTTGGTTGTGGAAGTGACCGGGGAGCTGTTTTTT CASSLVVEVTGELFF
few TRBJ1-1 TRBV12-3/TRBV12-4 NA TGTGCCAGCAGTTCCCCCACCTATTATGAAGCTTTCTTT CASSSPTYYEAFF
NA TRBJ2-1 TRBV2 NA TGTGCCAGCAGTGATCTTCCGGGCGATGAGCAGTTCTTC CASSDLPGDEQFF
NA TRBJ2-1 TRBV29-1 NA TGCAGCGTCTTCAAGCGGCCAGACAATGAGCAGTTCTTC CSVFKRPDNEQFF
many TRBJ1-2 TRBV29-1 NA TGCAGCGTGGGACGGGGGTCTAGTGGCTACACCTTC CSVGRGSSGYTF
few TRBJ2-3 TRBV15 TRBD2 TGTGCCACCAGCAGAGGTCTTGGCGGGAGGGCAGATACGCAGTATTTT CATSRGLGGRADTQYF
NA TRBJ2-2 TRBV6-4 TRBD2 TGTGCCAGCAGTGACAGGCCGGGGGGCACCGGGGAGCTGTTTTTT CASSDRPGGTGELFF
NA TRBJ1-5 TRBV7-8 NA TGTGCCAGCAGCCTCAAAGAGGGTTCCCGGCGCAATCAGCCCCAGCATTTT CASSLKEGSRRNQPQHF
NA TRBJ1-2 TRBV12-3/TRBV12-4 NA TGTGCCAGCAGCCCAAGACACGGCGCCTATGGCTACACCTTC CASSPRHGAYGYTF
NA TRBJ2-7 TRBV2 TRBD2 TGTGCCAGCCTTAATAGCGGGATAAGTAACGAGCAGTACTTC CASLNSGISNEQYF
NA TRBJ2-2 TRBV3-1 TRBD2 TGTGCCAGCAGCCAGATAATCGGGGGGTGGAACACCGGGGAGCTGTTTTTT CASSQIIGGWNTGELFF
NA TRBJ1-5 TRBV5-6 NA TGTGCCAGCAGCTTCGGGTACGATCAGCCCCAGCATTTT CASSFGYDQPQHF
NA TRBJ2-7 TRBV6-1 TRBD1 TGTGCCAGCATTCAAACCCGAGGGGGCCCCTACGAGCAGTACTTC CASIQTRGGPYEQYF
many TRBJ2-3 TRBV12-3/TRBV12-4 NA TGTGCCAGCGGGCGGAGCACAGATACGCAGTATTTT CASGRSTDTQYF
many TRBJ2-1 TRBV5-6 TRBD1 TGTGCCAGCAGCCCCGACAGGGGGCTTAATGAGCAGTTCTTC CASSPDRGLNEQFF
NA TRBJ1-1 TRBV28 NA TGTGCCAGCAGTCCCCGGGGGAAGAACACTGAAGCTTTCTTT CASSPRGKNTEAFF
few TRBJ1-2 TRBV10-3 TRBD1 TGTGCCATCAGTGAGAGGACAGGGGTGGGCTACACCTTC CAISERTGVGYTF
NA TRBJ2-3 TRBV11-2 TRBD1 TGTGCCAGCACCCGATCCGGGGTAGGGGGCCCAGATACGCAGTATTTT CASTRSGVGGPDTQYF
once TRBJ2-1 TRBV2 NA TGTGCCAGCATATCGAGCTCCTACAATGAGCAGTTCTTC CASISSSYNEQFF
NA TRBJ2-3 TRBV9 NA TGTGCCAGCAGCGTAAAAGGGGGAGGAGACACAGATACGCAGTATTTT CASSVKGGGDTDTQYF
NA TRBJ2-1 TRBV7-3 TRBD2 TGTGCCAGCAGCTTAGGGGGGGGAGTGGGGAATGAGCAGTTCTTC CASSLGGGVGNEQFF
few TRBJ2-1 TRBV12-3/TRBV12-4 TRBD2 TGTGCCAGCAGCTCGGGACTAGCGGGACCTAGGGATGAGCAGTTCTTC CASSSGLAGPRDEQFF
many TRBJ2-2 TRBV12-3/TRBV12-4 NA TGTGCCAGCAGTTTTCACCCCCTAGCGAACACCGGGGAGCTGTTTTTT CASSFHPLANTGELFF
few TRBJ2-7 TRBV12-3/TRBV12-4 NA TGTGCCAGCAGCCATCAGGGGGGGCAGTACTTC CASSHQGGQYF
NA TRBJ2-3 TRBV20-1 NA TGCAGTGCTGATGGGACATATCCCACAGATACGCAGTATTTT CSADGTYPTDTQYF
NA TRBJ2-1 TRBV18 TRBD2 TGTGCCAGCTCACCCTCACTAGCGGAATACAATGAGCAGTTCTTC CASSPSLAEYNEQFF
NA TRBJ2-1 TRBV5-8 TRBD2 TGTGCCAGCAGCCGGGGACTAGCGGGGGTAGGTTACAATGAGCAGTTCTTC CASSRGLAGVGYNEQFF
NA TRBJ2-1 TRBV5-4 TRBD2 TGTGCCAGCGGCTCTGGGCTAGCGGGAGGCGAGCAGTTCTTC CASGSGLAGGEQFF
few TRBJ2-2 TRBV2 NA TGTGCCACCCGCGGAGGAGCCACGAGCACCGGGGAGCTGTTTTTT CATRGGATSTGELFF
many TRBJ1-2 TRBV14 TRBD1 TGTGCCAGCAGCCAGGTGACAGGGGTTGGAGGCTACACCTTC CASSQVTGVGGYTF
few TRBJ2-1 TRBV3-1 TRBD2 TGTGCCAGCAGCCCTCCCGCGGGAGTTGGATACAATGAGCAGTTCTTC CASSPPAGVGYNEQFF
few TRBJ2-7 TRBV20-1 TRBD2 TGCAGTGCTCCAGCGGGAGTGGGGGAGCAGTACTTC CSAPAGVGEQYF
many TRBJ1-1 TRBV6-1 TRBD1 TGTGCCAGCACGTGGACAGGGGCCTCTGTTGAAGCTTTCTTT CASTWTGASVEAFF
few TRBJ2-3 TRBV12-3/TRBV12-4 TRBD2 TGTGCCAGCAGTTCCTCGGGGGGGATGGCGCAGTATTTT CASSSSGGMAQYF